The 14 T cell receptor beta chains below were found in one sample sequenced in a study of regulatory T cells in long-lasting Graves disease. Time point described: persistent/refractory GD, antithyroid drugs over 5 years with positive TRAb. Preparation of the TCR library used RNA extracted from PBMCs. TCR beta libraries were built with iRepertoire HTBI primers and Arm-PCR of CDR3 regions. TCRdb fed the multiplex PCR reads into MiXCR, producing one record per CDR3 protein. The data hold around 460,000 distinct CDR3 sequences, with roughly 21% observed a single time. The source material was peripheral blood mononuclear cells (PBMCs), sampled when the disease was refractory, from a patient treated with antithyroid drugs. These receptors came from a female donor with Graves disease.

This clonotype was counted only a few times. The CDR3 DNA sequence: TGCGCCAGCAAGGGACTAGCGGGACAGGATGCCCAGTACTTC. Translating gives CASKGLAGQDAQYF. V and J are TRBV5-1 and TRBJ2-5, with 13 bases that match TRBD2. The J segment lost 9 bases and the V segment lost 6 bases, leaving 8 bases of the junction unmatched. Germline V gene sequence: CDR1 SGHRS, CDR2 YFSETQ. The CDR3 contains 14 residues.

This clonotype was recorded a few times. V gene TRBV6-1 combines with J gene TRBJ1-5, with 7 bases matching TRBD1. V gave up 6 bases and J gave up 9 bases; unmatched junction bases: 8. The CDR3 extends over 13 amino acids. The germline V gene encodes CDR1 MNHNS and CDR2 SASEGT. CDR3 nucleotides: TGTGCCAGCAGCGCACAGGGGATACGGCCCCAGCATTTT. Translation: CASSAQGIRPQHF.

This clonotype was counted at least ten times. V and J are TRBV28 and TRBJ2-5, with D perhaps TRBD2 (5 bases). Trimming took off 5 bases at V and 2 bases at J, with 12 bases between the two ends. The CDR3 is made up of 14 amino acids. Germline loops: CDR1 MDHEN, CDR2 SYDVKM. The CDR3 nucleotides are TGTGCCAGCAGTGCTAGGGAGCTTCAAGAGACCCAGTACTTC. Translation gives CASSARELQETQYF.

This clonotype has more than one count but fewer than ten. The genes are TRBV4-1 and TRBJ2-7; 9 bases fit TRBD2. Unmatched junction bases numbered 6, after V lost 1 base and J lost 5 bases. Germline V gene lookup returns CDR1 MGHRA and CDR2 YSYEKL. CDR3 size: 15 residues. CDR3 loop: CASSQVVGLANEQYF. CDR3 nucleotide sequence: TGCGCCAGCAGCCAAGTTGTAGGACTAGCGAACGAGCAGTACTTC.

As to this clonotype: Given a much more abundant clone one base away, this may be a read error. V and J are TRBV27 and TRBJ1-5; D perhaps matches TRBD1 (6 bases). The V gene lost 6 bases and the J gene lost 1 base, with 10 bases spanning the gap. The CDR3 runs 14 residues. Germline V gene data show CDR1 as MNHEY and CDR2 as SMNVEV (reference sequence). The CDR3 spells CASRTGQSNQPQHF. The CDR3 DNA reads TGTGCCAGCAGAACCGGACAGAGCAATCAGCCCCAGCATTTT.

In its sample, this clonotype was seen a few times. The rearrangement links TRBV19 to TRBJ2-5; D might be TRBD2 (5 bases). CDR3 length equals 17 residues. The V gene's germline CDR1 is LNHDA and CDR2 SQIVND (reference sequence). V was shortened by 5 bases and J by 4 bases, with 23 bases between the two germline ends. In DNA, the CDR3 is TGTGCCAGTAGTCCTGGTCCACGGACGGGATGGGGAGAGACCCAGTACTTC. This translates into CASSPGPRTGWGETQYF.

This sequence joins TRBV30 and TRBJ1-2, with no clear D. Trimming removed 2 bases from V and 5 bases from J, with 12 bases in between. The CDR3 consists of 13 residues. Germline values: CDR1 GTSNPN, CDR2 SVGIG (reference sequence). Written as DNA, the CDR3 is TGTGCCTGGAGTTCGCAGGAGGCTTATGGCTACACCTTC. It codes for CAWSSQEAYGYTF.

This clonotype showed up just a few times. This chain uses TRBV25-1 with TRBJ1-5, with 7 bases that match TRBD1. The V gene's germline CDR1 is MGHDK and CDR2 SYGVNS. V shed 4 bases, J shed 3 bases, and the junction held 9 bases outside the gene matches. CDR3 length: 16 amino acids. CDR3 bases: TGTGCCAGCAGTGGCGGGACAGATCCGTTCAATCAGCCCCAGCATTTT. Encoded protein: CASSGGTDPFNQPQHF.

This clonotype was picked up many times. V gene TRBV28 combines with J gene TRBJ1-1, with a weak D call TRBD1 (5 bases). Germline V gene lookup returns CDR1 MDHEN and CDR2 SYDVKM. V was clipped by 3 bases and J by 1 base, with 12 bases between them. The CDR3 extends over 15 amino acids. The DNA for the CDR3 is TGTGCCAGCAGTTTCCCCAGACAGACGAACACTGAAGCTTTCTTT. Translation gives CASSFPRQTNTEAFF.

This clonotype was seen a few times. This chain joins TRBV27 and TRBJ2-5, with D perhaps TRBD2 (7 bases). The CDR3 sequence is 15 residues long. Trimming took off 4 bases at V and 5 bases at J, with 17 bases between the two ends. In germline, CDR1 is MNHEY, CDR2 SMNVEV (reference sequence). CDR3 DNA: TGTGCCAGCAGTTCAGGGGTGGGGCGGGGGGAGACCCAGTACTTC. The encoded protein is CASSSGVGRGETQYF.

Concerning this clonotype itself: The junction departs from the called germline gene at one end, perhaps through a read error. The gene calls are TRBV27 and TRBJ2-6, with TRBD1 matching 7 bases. Germline values: CDR1 MNHEY, CDR2 SMNVEV (reference sequence). This CDR3 contains 19 residues. The CDR3 loop is CASSRLGQFSVSGTNVLTF. The DNA of the CDR3 is TGTGCCAGCAGCCGCCTGGGACAGTTCAGTGTCTCTGGGACCAACGTCCTGACTTTC.

This clonotype was seen at least ten times. The CDR3 loop reads CASSSLTGSEKLFF. Here the CDR3 DNA reads TGTGCCAGCAGCTCCCTTACGGGGAGTGAAAAACTGTTTTTT. The J gene is TRBJ1-4, the V gene TRBV27, with unresolved D. Between the trimmed V and J ends, which lost 6 bases and 7 bases, there was a span of 15 bases. The CDR3 has 14 amino acids. The germline V gene encodes CDR1 MNHEY and CDR2 SMNVEV (reference sequence). Together with reference TRBV27 and TRBJ1-4, the CDR3 gives the full variable domain: EAQVTQNPRYLITVTGKKLTVTCSQNMNHEYMSWYRQDPGLGLRQIYYSMNVEVTDKGDVPEGYKVSRKEKRNFPLILESPSPNQTSLYFCASSSLTGSEKLFFGSGTQLSVL.

The chain carries TRBV24-1 and TRBJ2-2, with a possible D match to TRBD2 (6 bases). V lost 4 bases and J 4 bases, leaving 15 bases between the germline ends. CDR1 KGHDR and CDR2 SFDVKD come from the germline V gene. The length of the CDR3 is 16 residues. The CDR3 here is CATSDTGTGGTGELFF. The CDR3 nucleotides are TGTGCCACCAGTGACACCGGGACTGGCGGCACCGGGGAGCTGTTTTTT.

The sample holds one count of this clonotype. This chain links TRBV30 with TRBJ2-7; 8 bases are shared with TRBD1. Germline V gene lookup returns CDR1 GTSNPN and CDR2 SVGIG (reference sequence). The length of the CDR3 is 15 residues. The V segment lost 3 bases and the J segment 2 bases; nucleotides outside the gene matches: 9. CDR3 loop: CAWRLGQGEAYEQYF. Here the CDR3 DNA reads TGTGCCTGGAGATTAGGACAGGGAGAAGCCTACGAGCAGTACTTC. The full variable domain, with the rest looked up from reference TRBV30 and TRBJ2-7, is SQTIHQWPATLVQPVGSPLSLECTVEGTSNPNLYWYRQAAGRGLQLLFYSVGIGQISSEVPQNLSASRPQDRQFILSSKKLLLSDSGFYLCAWRLGQGEAYEQYFGPGTRLTVT.